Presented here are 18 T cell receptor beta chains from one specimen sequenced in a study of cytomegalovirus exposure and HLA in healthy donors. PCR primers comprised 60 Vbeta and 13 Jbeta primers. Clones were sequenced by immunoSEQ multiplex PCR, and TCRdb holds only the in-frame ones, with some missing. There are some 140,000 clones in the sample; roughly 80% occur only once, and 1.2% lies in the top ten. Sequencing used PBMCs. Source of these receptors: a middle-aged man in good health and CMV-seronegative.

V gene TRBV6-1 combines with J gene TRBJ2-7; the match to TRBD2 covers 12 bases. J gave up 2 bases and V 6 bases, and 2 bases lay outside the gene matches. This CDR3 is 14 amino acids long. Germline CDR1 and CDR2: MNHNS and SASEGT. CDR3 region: CASRLAGGPYEQYF. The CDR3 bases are TGTGCCAGCAGACTAGCGGGAGGACCCTACGAGCAGTACTTC.

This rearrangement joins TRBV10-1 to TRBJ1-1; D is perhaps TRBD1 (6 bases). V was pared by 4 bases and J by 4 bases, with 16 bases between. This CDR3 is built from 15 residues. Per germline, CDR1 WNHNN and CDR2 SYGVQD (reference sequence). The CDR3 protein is CASSAGAVGATEAFF. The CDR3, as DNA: TGCGCCAGCAGTGCAGGGGCCGTAGGTGCCACTGAAGCTTTCTTT.

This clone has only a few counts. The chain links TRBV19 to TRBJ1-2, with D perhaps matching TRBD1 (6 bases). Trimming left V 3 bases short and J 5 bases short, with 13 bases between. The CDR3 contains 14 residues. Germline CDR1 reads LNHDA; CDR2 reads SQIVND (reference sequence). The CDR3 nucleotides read TGTGCCAGTAGTATGTCGGACAGAGCTTATGGCTACACCTTC. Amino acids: CASSMSDRAYGYTF.

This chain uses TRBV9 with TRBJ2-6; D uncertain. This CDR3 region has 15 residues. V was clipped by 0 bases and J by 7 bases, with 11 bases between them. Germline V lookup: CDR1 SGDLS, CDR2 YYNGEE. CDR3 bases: TGTGCCAGCAGCGTAGATGCGGCAGTAGCCAACGTCCTGACTTTC. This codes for CASSVDAAVANVLTF.

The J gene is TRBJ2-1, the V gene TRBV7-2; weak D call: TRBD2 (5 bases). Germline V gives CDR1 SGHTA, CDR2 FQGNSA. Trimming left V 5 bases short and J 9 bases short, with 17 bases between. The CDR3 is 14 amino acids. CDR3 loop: CASSPSPLGSEQFF. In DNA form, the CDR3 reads TGTGCCAGCAGCCCTAGCCCCTTAGGTAGTGAGCAGTTCTTC.

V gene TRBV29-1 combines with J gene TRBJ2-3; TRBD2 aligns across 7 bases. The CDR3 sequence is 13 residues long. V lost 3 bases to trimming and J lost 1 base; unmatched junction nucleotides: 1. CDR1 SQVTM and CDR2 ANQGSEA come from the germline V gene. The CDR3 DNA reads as TGCAGCGTTGAGAGCGGGGGCACAGATACGCAGTATTTT. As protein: CSVESGGTDTQYF.

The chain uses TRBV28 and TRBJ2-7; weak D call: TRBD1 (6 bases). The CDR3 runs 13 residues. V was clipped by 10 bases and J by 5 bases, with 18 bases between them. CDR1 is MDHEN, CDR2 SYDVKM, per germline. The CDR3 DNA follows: TGTGCCACCACGAGAGGGGGTCCCAACGAGCAGTACTTC. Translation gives CATTRGGPNEQYF.

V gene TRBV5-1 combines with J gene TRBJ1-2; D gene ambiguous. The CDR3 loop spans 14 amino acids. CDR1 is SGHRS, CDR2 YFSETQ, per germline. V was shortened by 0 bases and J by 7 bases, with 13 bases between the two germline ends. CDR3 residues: CASSLEGEGFGYTF. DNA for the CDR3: TGCGCCAGCAGCTTGGAGGGCGAGGGCTTTGGCTACACCTTC.

CDR3 amino acids: CASSSVGGNQPQHF. The DNA for the CDR3 is TGTGCCAGCAGCTCCGTAGGGGGCAATCAGCCCCAGCATTTT. The chain is built from TRBV7-9 and TRBJ1-5, with D tentatively TRBD1 (5 bases). This CDR3 is 14 amino acids long. Germline values: CDR1 SEHNR, CDR2 FQNEAQ (reference sequence). Trimming removed 4 bases from V and 2 bases from J, with 9 bases in between.

In DNA, the CDR3 is TGTGCCAGCAGTACAGGGAGCAATCAGCCCCAGCATTTT. Translated, it gives CASSTGSNQPQHF. J is TRBJ1-5 and V is TRBV28; a possible D gene is TRBD1 (6 bases). Germline V gene sequence: CDR1 MDHEN, CDR2 SYDVKM. This CDR3 is 13 amino acids long. Trimming left V 5 bases short and J 1 base short, with 6 bases between. Variable domain in full (rest from reference TRBV28 and TRBJ1-5): DVKVTQSSRYLVKRTGEKVFLECVQDMDHENMFWYRQDPGLGLRLIYFSYDVKMKEKGDIPEGYSVSREKKERFSLILESASTNQTSMYLCASSTGSNQPQHFGDGTRLSIL.

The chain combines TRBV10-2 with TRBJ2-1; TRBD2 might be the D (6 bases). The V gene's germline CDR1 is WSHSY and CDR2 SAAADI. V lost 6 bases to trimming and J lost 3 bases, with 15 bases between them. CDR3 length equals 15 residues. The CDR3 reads CASRAPGLSYNEQFF. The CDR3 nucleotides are TGCGCCAGCAGGGCCCCGGGACTCAGCTACAATGAGCAGTTCTTC.

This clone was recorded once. Here the CDR3 DNA reads TGTGCCAGCGGACCCCGGACTAGCGGGAGGGAGACCCAGTACTTC. Its translation is CASGPRTSGRETQYF. This chain connects TRBV28 to TRBJ2-5; TRBD2 agrees at 14 bases. Germline CDR1 reads MDHEN; CDR2 reads SYDVKM. The ends lost 8 bases at V and 5 bases at J; junction bases unmatched: 7. The CDR3 has 15 amino acids.

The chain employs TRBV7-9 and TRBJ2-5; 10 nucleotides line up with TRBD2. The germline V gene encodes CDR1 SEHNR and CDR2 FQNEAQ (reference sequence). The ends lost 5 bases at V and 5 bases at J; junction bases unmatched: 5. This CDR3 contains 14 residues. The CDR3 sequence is CASSPSGSKETQYF. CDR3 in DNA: TGTGCCAGCAGCCCTAGCGGGAGTAAGGAGACCCAGTACTTC.

This chain's CDR3 is CASRATSGSHEQYF. CDR3 DNA: TGTGCCAGCAGGGCCACTAGCGGGAGCCACGAGCAGTACTTC. This rearrangement joins TRBV6-1 to TRBJ2-7, with 11 positions matching TRBD2. The germline V gene encodes CDR1 MNHNS and CDR2 SASEGT. This CDR3 has 14 residues. Losses at the gene ends were 6 bases for V and 5 bases for J; bases not matched to a gene: 6.

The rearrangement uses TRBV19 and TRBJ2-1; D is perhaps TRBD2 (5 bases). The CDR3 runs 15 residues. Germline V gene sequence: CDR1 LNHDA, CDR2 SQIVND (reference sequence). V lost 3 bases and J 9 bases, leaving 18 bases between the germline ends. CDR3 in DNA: TGTGCCAGTAGTATTGCCCATCAGATTCGGGGTGAGCAGTTCTTC. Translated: CASSIAHQIRGEQFF.

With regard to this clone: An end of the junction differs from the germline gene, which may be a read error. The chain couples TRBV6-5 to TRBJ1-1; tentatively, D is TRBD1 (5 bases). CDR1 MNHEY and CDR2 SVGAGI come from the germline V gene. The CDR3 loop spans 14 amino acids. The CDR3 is CASNYSTAGSEAFF. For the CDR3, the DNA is TGTGCCAGCAATTACTCGACAGCGGGCTCTGAAGCTTTCTTT.

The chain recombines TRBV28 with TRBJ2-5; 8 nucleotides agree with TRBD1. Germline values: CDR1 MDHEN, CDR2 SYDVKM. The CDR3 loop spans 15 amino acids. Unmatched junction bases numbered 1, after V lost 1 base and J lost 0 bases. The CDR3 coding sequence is TGTGCCAGCAGTTTATCGACAGGGGACCAAGAGACCCAGTACTTC. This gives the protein CASSLSTGDQETQYF.

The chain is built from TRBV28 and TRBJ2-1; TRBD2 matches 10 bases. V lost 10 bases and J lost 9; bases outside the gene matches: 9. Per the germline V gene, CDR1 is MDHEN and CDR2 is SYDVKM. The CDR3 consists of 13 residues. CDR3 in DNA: TGTGCCACCTGGACTAGCGGCTATGGTGAGCAGTTCTTC. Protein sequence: CATWTSGYGEQFF.